The 31 T cell receptor beta chains given below trace back to one sample, sequenced in a study of blood T cell repertoires in COVID-19. The data were produced by immunoSEQ multiplex PCR, yet TCRdb's version contains in-frame clones alone and is incomplete. The sample holds approximately 210,000 clones, 65% to 85% seen once. Material for sequencing was PBMCs or T cells enriched from blood (not recorded which). These receptor sequences come from a man aged 25 to 45 with acute COVID-19.

V and J are TRBV9 and TRBJ1-6, with unresolved D. The V gene lost 0 bases and the J gene lost 8 bases, with 12 bases spanning the gap. Germline assignment: CDR1 SGDLS and CDR2 YYNGEE. The CDR3 sequence is 15 residues long. The CDR3: CASSVDGRDHSPLHF. The CDR3 bases are TGTGCCAGCAGCGTAGACGGGAGAGATCATTCACCCCTCCACTTT.

This chain joins TRBV19 and TRBJ1-5, with 7 bases matching TRBD1. Germline values: CDR1 LNHDA, CDR2 SQIVND (reference sequence). This CDR3 has 15 amino acids. Trimming removed 1 base from V and 9 bases from J; junction bases left unmatched: 9. Written as DNA, the CDR3 is TGTGCCAGTAGTATAGCGGGCCAGGGGGTATTGCCCCAGCATTTT. Translated: CASSIAGQGVLPQHF.

The chain uses TRBV6-5 and TRBJ1-2; 7 bases align to TRBD1. Trimming took 5 bases from V and 4 from J; bases not matched to a gene: 4. The CDR3 runs 13 residues. Germline CDR1 is MNHEY and CDR2 is SVGAGI. CDR3 protein: CASSKTGSYGYTF. DNA of the CDR3: TGTGCCAGCAGTAAGACAGGGAGCTATGGCTACACCTTC.

The V and J genes are TRBV6-5 and TRBJ1-6, with D unresolved. V lost 1 base and J lost 8, with 6 bases in between. From germline, CDR1 is MNHEY and CDR2 SVGAGI. The CDR3 has 13 amino acids. CDR3 in DNA: TGTGCCAGCAGTTACTTTATCGATTCACCCCTCCACTTT. Its translation is CASSYFIDSPLHF.

With respect to this clone: The same CDR3 also results from other DNA sequences found in this sample. The chain couples TRBV5-1 to TRBJ2-7; D possibly corresponds to TRBD1 (6 bases). Trimming stripped 0 bases from V and 0 bases from J, with 10 bases between. The CDR3 consists of 15 residues. The germline V gene has CDR1 SGHRS and CDR2 YFSETQ. The CDR3: CASSLGQVPSYEQYF. Written as DNA, the CDR3 is TGCGCCAGCAGCTTGGGACAGGTACCCTCCTACGAGCAGTACTTC. Together with reference TRBV5-1 and TRBJ2-7, the CDR3 gives the full variable domain: KAGVTQTPRYLIKTRGQQVTLSCSPISGHRSVSWYQQTPGQGLQFLFEYFSETQRNKGNFPGRFSGRQFSNSRSEMNVSTLELGDSALYLCASSLGQVPSYEQYFGPGTRLTVT.

This clone has just a few counts. The same CDR3 arises from other DNA sequences in this sample as well. V usage is TRBV19 and J usage is TRBJ2-7, with D possibly being TRBD2 (6 bases). The germline V and J ends were trimmed by 2 bases and 4 bases, with 12 bases remaining between them. CDR1 and CDR2 (germline): LNHDA, SQIVND (reference sequence). The CDR3 is made up of 14 amino acids. The DNA of the CDR3 is TGTGCCAGTAGTATAAGGCCTGGAGGGTACGAGCAGTACTTC. This sequence encodes CASSIRPGGYEQYF. The variable domain in full, with the rest retrieved from reference TRBV19 and TRBJ2-7, is DGGITQSPKYLFRKEGQNVTLSCEQNLNHDAMYWYRQDPGQGLRLIYYSQIVNDFQKGDIAEGYSVSREKKESFPLTVTSAQKNPTAFYLCASSIRPGGYEQYFGPGTRLTVT.

The chain uses TRBV6-5 and TRBJ1-1; 10 nucleotides align to TRBD1. In germline, CDR1 is MNHEY, CDR2 SVGAGI. The CDR3 totals 14 residues. V lost 6 bases, J lost 3 bases, and 4 bases stayed unmatched. CDR3: CASRGTGAYTEAFF. The CDR3 bases are TGTGCCAGCAGGGGGACAGGGGCCTACACTGAAGCTTTCTTT.

The chain couples TRBV25-1 to TRBJ1-1; D gene unclear. The CDR3 length is 14 residues. The V and J ends lost 3 bases and 0 bases respectively, with 8 bases between them. The germline V gene encodes CDR1 MGHDK and CDR2 SYGVNS. CDR3 DNA: TGTGCCAGCAGTGACCCCGGGTTGAACACTGAAGCTTTCTTT. Its protein product is CASSDPGLNTEAFF.

Only one count was recorded for this clone. This chain joins TRBV30 and TRBJ1-4; no clear D gene. The CDR3 contains 12 residues. V lost 8 bases and J lost 3, with 10 bases in between. Germline assignment: CDR1 GTSNPN and CDR2 SVGIG (reference sequence). As DNA, the CDR3 is TGTGCCGCCCAGGCTTCTAATGAAAAACTGTTTTTT. The encoded protein is CAAQASNEKLFF. Based on the CDR3 plus reference TRBV30 and TRBJ1-4, the full variable domain is SQTIHQWPATLVQPVGSPLSLECTVEGTSNPNLYWYRQAAGRGLQLLFYSVGIGQISSEVPQNLSASRPQDRQFILSSKKLLLSDSGFYLCAAQASNEKLFFGSGTQLSVL.

This clone has just a few counts. This sequence joins TRBV29-1 and TRBJ1-1; TRBD1 matches 7 bases. The trim removed 4 bases at V and 4 bases at J, leaving 3 bases unmatched. Germline lookup yields CDR1 SQVTM and CDR2 ANQGSEA. The CDR3 covers 12 residues. CDR3 sequence: CSVGSGGTEAFF. The CDR3 coding sequence is TGCAGCGTTGGGTCAGGGGGCACTGAAGCTTTCTTT.

This chain links TRBV5-1 with TRBJ2-5, with 8 bases lining up with TRBD1. The V and J ends lost 7 bases and 4 bases, in that order; junction bases with no gene match: 12. Germline V lookup: CDR1 SGHRS, CDR2 YFSETQ. CDR3 length: 15 amino acids. CDR3 nucleotide sequence: TGCGCCAGCCGGGGGAGACCCGACAGGGGAGAGACCCAGTACTTC. This encodes CASRGRPDRGETQYF.

The genes are TRBV4-2 and TRBJ2-3; the match to TRBD2 covers 9 bases. CDR1 and CDR2 (germline): LGHNA, YNFKEQ. This CDR3 comprises 17 residues. Trimming cost V 1 base and J 4 bases; bases outside gene matches: 9. CDR3 protein: CASSQVGLAGLADTQYF. CDR3 DNA sequence: TGTGCCAGCAGCCAAGTCGGGCTAGCGGGGCTCGCAGATACGCAGTATTTT.

The chain links TRBV6-5 to TRBJ1-3, with a weak D call TRBD1 (6 bases). CDR3 length: 14 amino acids. Germline values: CDR1 MNHEY, CDR2 SVGAGI. V shed 8 bases and J shed 3 bases, with 14 bases lying between them. DNA for the CDR3: TGTGCCAGCTCCACAGGGAGCTATGGAAACACCATATATTTT. Protein sequence: CASSTGSYGNTIYF.

V gene TRBV5-1 combines with J gene TRBJ2-5, with a possible D match to TRBD2 (6 bases). Germline CDR1 reads SGHRS; CDR2 reads YFSETQ. Trimming removed 4 bases from V and 2 bases from J, with 12 bases in between. The length of the CDR3 is 14 residues. The CDR3 reads CASSPSGGQETQYF. DNA of the CDR3: TGCGCCAGCAGCCCTTCCGGGGGTCAAGAGACCCAGTACTTC.

This clone was picked up a small number of times. This sequence joins TRBV5-1 and TRBJ2-1; 15 nucleotides align to TRBD2. V lost 4 bases, J lost 0 bases, and 11 bases stayed unmatched. The CDR3 length is 20 residues. Germline V gives CDR1 SGHRS, CDR2 YFSETQ. The CDR3 bases are TGCGCCAGCAGCCCTATCCCCGGGACTAGCGGGGGGAGCTCCTACAATGAGCAGTTCTTC. Its protein product is CASSPIPGTSGGSSYNEQFF.

The J gene is TRBJ1-3, the V gene TRBV13, with TRBD1 matching 7 bases. This CDR3 is built from 15 residues. V lost 5 bases to trimming and J lost 3 bases; unmatched junction nucleotides: 7. Germline CDR1 PRHDT, CDR2 FYEKMQ (reference sequence). CDR3 protein: CASSPGQEVGNTIYF. The CDR3 nucleotides read TGTGCCAGCAGCCCCGGACAGGAGGTTGGAAACACCATATATTTT.

The rearrangement joins TRBV19 to TRBJ1-5; TRBD1 might be the D (6 bases). V gave up 7 bases and J gave up 4 bases, with 23 bases separating them. The CDR3 loop spans 17 amino acids. Germline V gives CDR1 LNHDA, CDR2 SQIVND (reference sequence). CDR3 amino acids: CASTLGQTTSANQPQHF. The DNA of the CDR3 is TGTGCCAGTACCCTAGGACAGACAACCAGTGCAAATCAGCCCCAGCATTTT. The variable domain in full, completed from reference TRBV19 and TRBJ1-5, reads DGGITQSPKYLFRKEGQNVTLSCEQNLNHDAMYWYRQDPGQGLRLIYYSQIVNDFQKGDIAEGYSVSREKKESFPLTVTSAQKNPTAFYLCASTLGQTTSANQPQHFGDGTRLSIL.

A remark on this clone: The junction departs from germline at one end; a sequencing error may be responsible. This chain uses TRBV12-3 or TRBV12-4 with TRBJ2-5; D unresolved. The CDR3 is 13 amino acids. The CDR3 here is CASAFGSAETRYF. The CDR3 DNA reads as TGTGCCAGCGCCTTCGGGTCGGCGGAGACCCGGTACTTC.

DNA of the CDR3: TGTGCCAGCAGCCAATTTCGGGGACAGGGATCGGAGACCCAGTACTTC. Its protein product is CASSQFRGQGSETQYF. The V gene is TRBV14, the J gene TRBJ2-5, with 9 bases aligning to TRBD1. The CDR3 contains 16 residues. The junction had 9 bases not matched to a gene; V was cut back by 2 bases and J by 5 bases. CDR1 is SGHDN and CDR2 is FVKESK in the germline V gene.

The gene calls are TRBV5-1 and TRBJ1-4; D gene uncertain. The CDR3 length is 16 residues. In germline, CDR1 is SGHRS, CDR2 YFSETQ. V lost 4 bases, J lost 0 bases, and 13 bases lay in between. The CDR3 loop is CASSVESVATNEKLFF. In nucleotides, the CDR3 is TGCGCCAGCAGCGTAGAGTCCGTTGCAACTAATGAAAAACTGTTTTTT.

This chain joins TRBV3-1 (or the pseudogene TRBV3-2) and TRBJ2-2; the match to TRBD1 covers 7 bases. Trimming removed 8 bases from V and 3 bases from J; junction bases left unmatched: 6. The CDR3 spans 14 residues. Per the germline V gene, CDR1 is LGHDT and CDR2 is YNNKEL (reference sequence). For the CDR3, the DNA is TGTGCCAGCCGCCGACAGGGTGACACCGGGGAGCTGTTTTTT. It codes for CASRRQGDTGELFF.

The rearrangement uses TRBV19 and TRBJ1-4; 9 bases map to TRBD1. CDR3 length: 18 residues. Looked up from germline, CDR1 is LNHDA and CDR2 is SQIVND (reference sequence). V trimming: 4 bases; J trimming: 7 bases; junction bases outside the gene matches: 16. The CDR3 coding sequence is TGTGCCAGTAGTAAGGTTTGGGACAGGGCCGACTTTTGTGAAAAACTGTTTTTT. Protein product: CASSKVWDRADFCEKLFF. Drawing the rest from reference TRBV19 and TRBJ1-4, the complete variable domain is DGGITQSPKYLFRKEGQNVTLSCEQNLNHDAMYWYRQDPGQGLRLIYYSQIVNDFQKGDIAEGYSVSREKKESFPLTVTSAQKNPTAFYLCASSKVWDRADFCEKLFFGSGTQLSVL.

This chain uses TRBV12-3 or TRBV12-4 with TRBJ1-1; no reliable D call. The CDR3 loop spans 13 amino acids. V was clipped by 3 bases and J by 1 base, with 6 bases between them. The CDR3 loop reads CASSFGQNTEAFF. CDR3 bases: TGTGCCAGCAGTTTTGGGCAGAACACTGAAGCTTTCTTT.

The V and J genes are TRBV7-2 and TRBJ2-3, with 15 bases aligning to TRBD2. The germline V gene has CDR1 SGHTA and CDR2 FQGNSA. The length of the CDR3 is 17 residues. J lost 4 bases, V lost 3 bases, and 5 bases had no gene match. The CDR3 sequence is CASSFRTSGGAPDTQYF. CDR3 nucleotides: TGTGCCAGCAGCTTCAGGACTAGCGGGGGGGCCCCAGATACGCAGTATTTT.

This chain connects TRBV5-1 to TRBJ1-3; 8 nucleotides match TRBD1. The V and J ends lost 4 bases and 8 bases, in that order; junction bases with no gene match: 8. The V gene's germline CDR1 is SGHRS and CDR2 YFSETQ. This CDR3 is built from 14 residues. The CDR3 loop is CASSDAGGADTIYF. The CDR3 bases are TGCGCCAGCAGCGATGCAGGGGGCGCGGACACCATATATTTT.

V gene TRBV4-1 combines with J gene TRBJ1-4, with D perhaps matching TRBD1 (6 bases). From germline, CDR1 is MGHRA and CDR2 YSYEKL. V shed 4 bases and J shed 2 bases, with 8 bases lying between them. This CDR3 has 14 residues. The CDR3 DNA reads as TGCGCCAGCAGCCCCCAGGGGACTAATGAAAAACTGTTTTTT. Translation gives CASSPQGTNEKLFF.

The gene calls are TRBV7-3 and TRBJ1-5, with 9 bases lining up with TRBD1. Germline V gene sequence: CDR1 SGHTA, CDR2 FQGTGA. There are 14 residues in the CDR3. J was trimmed by 7 bases and V by 5 bases; bases with no gene match: 6. In DNA, the CDR3 is TGTGCCAGCAGCCAGGGACAGGGTGGCCAGCCCCAGCATTTT. As protein: CASSQGQGGQPQHF. Full variable domain (rest looked up from reference TRBV7-3 and TRBJ1-5): GAGVSQTPSNKVTEKGKYVELRCDPISGHTALYWYRQSLGQGPEFLIYFQGTGAADDSGLPNDRFFAVRPEGSVSTLKIQRTERGDSAVYLCASSQGQGGQPQHFGDGTRLSIL.

In this sample, this clone turned up once. The gene calls are TRBV2 and TRBJ2-6; D is uncertain. CDR1 SNHLY and CDR2 FYNNEI come from the germline V gene. Trimming cost V 4 bases and J 4 bases, with 11 bases left between them. This CDR3 contains 15 residues. CDR3 in DNA: TGTGCCAGCAGTGCCACAGCCGAAGGGGCCAACGTCCTGACTTTC. This codes for CASSATAEGANVLTF.

This sequence joins TRBV27 and TRBJ2-7, with a weak D call TRBD1 (5 bases). V lost 2 bases and J 2 bases, leaving 7 bases between the germline ends. Germline V gene lookup returns CDR1 MNHEY and CDR2 SMNVEV (reference sequence). CDR3 length: 13 amino acids. The CDR3 DNA is TGTGCCAGCAGTTTACGCAGGGCCTACGAGCAGTACTTC. This gives the protein CASSLRRAYEQYF.

The V call is TRBV4-2, the J call TRBJ1-1; TRBD1 aligns across 8 bases. The J segment lost 4 bases and the V segment lost 1 base, leaving 8 bases of the junction unmatched. Germline V gene lookup returns CDR1 LGHNA and CDR2 YNFKEQ. The CDR3 is made up of 16 amino acids. The CDR3 reads CASSQATGTGGTEAFF. The CDR3 region has the DNA TGTGCCAGCAGCCAAGCAACCGGGACAGGCGGCACTGAAGCTTTCTTT.

This clone was seen only a few times. The rearrangement uses TRBV14 and TRBJ1-4, with D unresolved. Trimming removed 5 bases at V and 7 bases at J, with 17 bases between. This CDR3 spans 15 amino acids. Germline V CDR1 and CDR2: SGHDN, FVKESK. CDR3 in DNA: TGTGCCAGCAGCGAATCACCTCGGGGTTTTGAAAAACTGTTTTTT. It specifies CASSESPRGFEKLFF.